The rows below give T cell receptor beta chains drawn from one sample of a study of control samples from healthy donors and cancer patients. Repertoires were generated with immunoSEQ multiplex PCR, while TCRdb's copy carries only in-frame clones and drops some. The data contain roughly 180,000 clones, 85% to 95% of them singletons. The sequenced sample was blood. The receptors were gathered from a woman aged 60-75 years in good health. Both conserved end residues are part of each CDR3. The order of the fields is V gene, CDR3 length, CDR3 protein.

TRBV28 | 15 | CASSPLRARNSPLHF
TRBV12-3/TRBV12-4 | 12 | CASSQFGIEQYF
TRBV6-5 | 13 | CASSYDSSYGYTF
TRBV18 | 14 | CASSKGPSGYGYTF
TRBV14 | 13 | CASSSQVYNEQFF
TRBV29-1 | 14 | CSVGGLQALYGYTF
TRBV5-4 | 15 | CASSLPRGDHYGYTF
TRBV4-3 | 15 | CASSQNQAAVYGYTF
TRBV6-5 | 14 | CASRGAPLGEKLFF
TRBV4-2 | 14 | CASSLKQGGSPLHF
TRBV6-5 | 11 | CAASRGTEAFF
TRBV30 | 14 | CAWSVWGFGNEQYF
TRBV7-7 | 15 | CASSERGPGANVLTF
TRBV3-1/TRBV3-2 | 19 | CASSQNGTSGGHPTYEQYF
TRBV7-8 | 17 | CASSLALSGGPAGELFF
TRBV2 | 15 | CASSGDRGADQPQHF
TRBV12-5 | 13 | CASGLDHGSPLHF
TRBV14 | 15 | CASSQDLIRGGGYTF
TRBV20-1 | 13 | CSASDLSGNTIYF
TRBV7-8 | 17 | CASSWGMAGSSYNEQFF
TRBV9 | 15 | CASSVGGGAGNIQYF
TRBV5-1 | 18 | CASSIRGGAFGSTGELFF
TRBV3-1/TRBV3-2 | 21 | CASSQVRRPSGGSGRTDTQYF
TRBV7-2 | 14 | CASSATGPGTPLHF
TRBV5-5 | 13 | CASSLRTDSPLHF
TRBV6-2/TRBV6-3 | 15 | CASSTANGGTDTQYF
TRBV5-1 | 14 | CASSLVGAYNEQFF
TRBV28 | 16 | CASSLDTGDSGNTIYF
TRBV27 | 15 | CASSAHNSGTYEQYF
TRBV30 | 14 | CAWRPLTGTTEAFF
TRBV24-1 | 16 | CATSDPTSGGAYEQFF
TRBV19 | 18 | CASSVTGGLNSGANVLTF